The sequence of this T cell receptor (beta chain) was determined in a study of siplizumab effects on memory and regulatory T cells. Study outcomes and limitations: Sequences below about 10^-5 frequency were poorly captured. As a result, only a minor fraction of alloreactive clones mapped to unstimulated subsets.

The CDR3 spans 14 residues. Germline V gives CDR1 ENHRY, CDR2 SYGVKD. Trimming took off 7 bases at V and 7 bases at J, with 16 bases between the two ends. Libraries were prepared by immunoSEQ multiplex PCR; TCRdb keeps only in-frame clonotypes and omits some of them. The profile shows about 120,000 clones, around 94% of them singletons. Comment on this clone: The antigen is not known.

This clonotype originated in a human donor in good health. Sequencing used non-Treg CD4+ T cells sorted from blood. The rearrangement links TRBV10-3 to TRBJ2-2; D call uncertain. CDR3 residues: CAIKGFRDVGELFF. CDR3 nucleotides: TGTGCCATCAAAGGTTTCCGTGATGTCGGGGAGCTGTTTTTT.